The sample holds many counts of the clone carrying this T cell receptor (beta chain). Its antigen is as yet unknown. RNA transcripts served as the template for amplifying TCR beta CDR3 regions. HTBI primers were used for first-round RT-PCR of the TCR CDR3. MiXCR was run by TCRdb on the multiplex PCR reads, yielding one entry per CDR3 protein. The top ten clones hold less than 25% of a sample with some 400,000 distinct CDR3 sequences, about 13% of them seen once. Blood was drawn at first hyperthyroidism diagnosis, before any ophthalmopathy symptoms. The junction had 9 bases not matched to a gene; V was cut back by 2 bases and J by 7 bases. The V gene's germline CDR1 is DFQATT and CDR2 SNEGSKA (reference sequence). This CDR3 comprises 15 residues. The data belong to a study of T cells in Graves' hyperthyroidism and ophthalmopathy. Findings and limits, study-wide: Expanded thyroid clonotypes (above 0.001) were mostly also found in blood.

The specimen sequenced was blood. The rearrangement links TRBV20-1 to TRBJ2-5; TRBD2 agrees at 11 bases. This TCR came from a young man with Graves' hyperthyroidism that later progressed to Graves' ophthalmopathy. CDR3 sequence (DNA): TGCAGTGCTAGATCTTTTAGCGGGGGGGCAGGGACCCAGTACTTC. It yields the protein CSARSFSGGAGTQYF.